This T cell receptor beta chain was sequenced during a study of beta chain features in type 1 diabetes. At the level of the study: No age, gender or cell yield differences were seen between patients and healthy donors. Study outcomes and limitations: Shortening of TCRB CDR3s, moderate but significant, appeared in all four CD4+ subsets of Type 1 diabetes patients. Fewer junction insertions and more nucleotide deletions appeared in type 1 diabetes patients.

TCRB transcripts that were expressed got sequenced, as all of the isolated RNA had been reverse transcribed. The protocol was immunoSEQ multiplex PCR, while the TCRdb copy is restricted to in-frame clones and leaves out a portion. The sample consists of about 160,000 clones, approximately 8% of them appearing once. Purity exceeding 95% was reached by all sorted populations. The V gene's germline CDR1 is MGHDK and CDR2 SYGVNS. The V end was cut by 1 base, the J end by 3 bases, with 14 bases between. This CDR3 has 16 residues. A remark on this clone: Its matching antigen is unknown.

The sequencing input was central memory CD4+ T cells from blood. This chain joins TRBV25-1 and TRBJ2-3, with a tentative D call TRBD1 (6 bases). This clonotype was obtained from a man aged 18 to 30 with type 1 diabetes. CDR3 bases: TGTGCCAGCAGTGAATCCTTAAGGGGGACAACAGATACGCAGTATTTT. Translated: CASSESLRGTTDTQYF.